This TCR beta chain was sequenced for a study of blood T cell repertoires in COVID-19. Original methodology: Amplification with reference gene primers provided the estimates of nucleated cell counts. Assay used: immunoSEQ multiplex PCR; TCRdb lists only in-frame clones, some missing. V and J calls and clone size are those listed in that table; D and trimming were worked out from the DNA. Of hundreds of thousands of clones listed, approximately 84% were seen once; the top ten hold under 3%. Participants reported their clinical history, and cohort assignment relied on those reports. Cohort 3 recovered donors had two negative PCRs, clearance, or symptom resolution. The CDR3 contains 13 residues. Looked up from germline, CDR1 is MNHEY and CDR2 is SMNVEV (reference sequence). V shed 10 bases and J 5 bases; nucleotides not matched to a gene: 11.

The chain couples TRBV27 to TRBJ2-7; 7 bases are a match to TRBD2. The TCR sequence derives from a woman in her 30s who had recovered from COVID-19. The sequencing input was PBMCs or T cells enriched from blood (not recorded which). CDR3 sequence: CATWGGGPHEQYF. As DNA, the CDR3 is TGTGCCACGTGGGGGGGAGGGCCTCACGAGCAGTACTTC.